Below, 3 T cell receptor beta chains from the same sample are listed, as sequenced in a study of blood T cell repertoires in COVID-19. TCRdb's table, derived via immunoSEQ multiplex PCR, lists solely in-frame clones and lacks some. The sample holds over 80,000 clones; nearly 90% are singletons and the top ten take roughly 8.9%. The material sequenced was peripheral blood. Receptors were obtained from a man in his fifties or sixties with acute or convalescent COVID-19.

The table lists this clone with a count of one. J is TRBJ2-1 and V is TRBV19; tentatively, D is TRBD2 (6 bases). The V end lost 3 bases, the J end lost 9 bases, and 21 bases lay between the germline ends. The CDR3 is 16 residues long. The germline CDR1 and CDR2 sequences are LNHDA and SQIVND (reference sequence). The CDR3 DNA reads TGTGCCAGTAGTATGGAGGGACTTGTAGGAACCGGTGAGCAGTTCTTC. Protein product: CASSMEGLVGTGEQFF.

This clone is a singleton in its sample. This sequence joins TRBV19 and TRBJ1-1, with D possibly matching TRBD1 (6 bases). The CDR3 length is 15 residues. V lost 3 bases and J 5 bases, leaving 16 bases between the germline ends. Per germline, CDR1 LNHDA and CDR2 SQIVND (reference sequence). CDR3 in DNA: TGTGCCAGTAGTATCCGGGGGGCCGGGTGGACTGAAGCTTTCTTT. Translating it yields CASSIRGAGWTEAFF.

This chain joins TRBV7-9 and TRBJ1-2, with 9 bases that match TRBD1. Trimming cost V 7 bases and J 4 bases; bases outside gene matches: 13. Per germline, CDR1 SEHNR and CDR2 FQNEAQ (reference sequence). The CDR3 is 16 residues long. This chain's CDR3 is CASIGTGRRLGYGYTF. The DNA for the CDR3 is TGTGCCAGCATCGGGACAGGGAGACGTTTGGGCTATGGCTACACCTTC.